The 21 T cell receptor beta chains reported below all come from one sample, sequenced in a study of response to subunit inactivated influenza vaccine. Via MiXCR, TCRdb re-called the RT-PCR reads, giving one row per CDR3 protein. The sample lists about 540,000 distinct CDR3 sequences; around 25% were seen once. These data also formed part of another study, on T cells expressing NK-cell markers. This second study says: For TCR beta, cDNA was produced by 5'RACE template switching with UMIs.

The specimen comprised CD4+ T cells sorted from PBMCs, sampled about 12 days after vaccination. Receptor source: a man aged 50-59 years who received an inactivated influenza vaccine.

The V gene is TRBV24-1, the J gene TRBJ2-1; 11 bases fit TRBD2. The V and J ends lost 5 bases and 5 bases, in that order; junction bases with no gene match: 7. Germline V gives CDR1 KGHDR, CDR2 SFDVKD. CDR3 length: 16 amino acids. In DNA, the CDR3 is TGTGCCACCAGTGTCACGGGACTAGCGGTTGACAATGAGCAGTTCTTC. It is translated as CATSVTGLAVDNEQFF.

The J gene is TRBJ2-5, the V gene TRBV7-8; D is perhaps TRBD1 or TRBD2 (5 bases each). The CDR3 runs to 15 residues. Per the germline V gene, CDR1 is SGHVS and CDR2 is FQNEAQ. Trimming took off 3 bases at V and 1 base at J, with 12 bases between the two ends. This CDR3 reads CASSFWDGRQETQYF. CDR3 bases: TGTGCCAGCAGCTTCTGGGACGGACGCCAAGAGACCCAGTACTTC.

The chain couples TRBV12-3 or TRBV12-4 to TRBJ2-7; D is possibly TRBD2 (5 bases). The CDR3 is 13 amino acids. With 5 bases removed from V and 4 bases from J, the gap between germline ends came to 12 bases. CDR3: CASSPGVGYEQYF. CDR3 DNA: TGTGCCAGCAGTCCCGGGGTGGGTTACGAGCAGTACTTC.

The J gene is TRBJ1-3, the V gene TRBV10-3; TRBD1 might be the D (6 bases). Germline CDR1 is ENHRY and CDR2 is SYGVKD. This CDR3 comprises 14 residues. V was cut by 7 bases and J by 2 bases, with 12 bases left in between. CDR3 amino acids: CAIKGSGAGNTIYF. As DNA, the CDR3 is TGTGCCATCAAAGGTTCAGGGGCTGGAAACACCATATATTTT.

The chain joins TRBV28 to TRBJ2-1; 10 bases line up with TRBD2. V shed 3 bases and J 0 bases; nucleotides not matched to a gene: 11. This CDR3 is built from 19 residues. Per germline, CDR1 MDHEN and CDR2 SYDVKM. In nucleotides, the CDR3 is TGTGCCAGCAGTTTTCAGGTAGCGGGAGGCCGGAGCTCCTACAATGAGCAGTTCTTC. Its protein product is CASSFQVAGGRSSYNEQFF.

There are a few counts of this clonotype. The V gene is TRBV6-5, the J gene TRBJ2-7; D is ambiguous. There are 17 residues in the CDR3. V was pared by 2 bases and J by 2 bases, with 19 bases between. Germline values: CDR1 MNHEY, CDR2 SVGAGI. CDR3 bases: TGTGCCAGCAGTTACGCTCCTACCCAGATCGGCACCTACGAGCAGTACTTC. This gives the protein CASSYAPTQIGTYEQYF.

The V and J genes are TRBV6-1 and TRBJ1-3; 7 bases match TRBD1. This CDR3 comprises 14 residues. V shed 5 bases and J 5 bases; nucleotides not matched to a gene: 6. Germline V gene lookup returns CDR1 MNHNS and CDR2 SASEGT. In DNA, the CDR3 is TGTGCCAGCAGTCGCGGGACAGTCAGAAACACCATATATTTT. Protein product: CASSRGTVRNTIYF.

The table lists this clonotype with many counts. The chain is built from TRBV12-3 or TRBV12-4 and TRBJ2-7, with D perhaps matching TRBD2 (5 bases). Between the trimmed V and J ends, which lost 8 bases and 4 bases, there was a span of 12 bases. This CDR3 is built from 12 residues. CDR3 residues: CASRRGLYEQYF. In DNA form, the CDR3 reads TGTGCCAGCCGGCGCGGGTTGTACGAGCAGTACTTC.

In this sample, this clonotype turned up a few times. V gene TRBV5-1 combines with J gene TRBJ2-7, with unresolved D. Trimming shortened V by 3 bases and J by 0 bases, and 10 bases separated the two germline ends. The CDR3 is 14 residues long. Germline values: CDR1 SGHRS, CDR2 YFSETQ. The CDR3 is CASSSNSASYEQYF. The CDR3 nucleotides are TGCGCCAGCAGCTCCAACAGTGCCTCCTACGAGCAGTACTTC. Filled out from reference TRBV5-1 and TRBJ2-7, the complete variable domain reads KAGVTQTPRYLIKTRGQQVTLSCSPISGHRSVSWYQQTPGQGLQFLFEYFSETQRNKGNFPGRFSGRQFSNSRSEMNVSTLELGDSALYLCASSSNSASYEQYFGPGTRLTVT.

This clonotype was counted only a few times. Here the CDR3 DNA reads TGTGCCATCAGTGAGTCGGACAGGGGGCGCGTCGAGCAGTACTTC. The encoded protein is CAISESDRGRVEQYF. V and J are TRBV10-3 and TRBJ2-7, with 11 bases matching TRBD1. Germline CDR1 is ENHRY and CDR2 is SYGVKD. V was clipped by 0 bases and J by 6 bases; unmatched bases: 4. This CDR3 has 15 residues.

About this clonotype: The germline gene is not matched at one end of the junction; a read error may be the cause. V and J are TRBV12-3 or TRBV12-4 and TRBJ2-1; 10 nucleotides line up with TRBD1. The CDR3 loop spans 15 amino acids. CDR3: CGSSSPGQGSNEQFF. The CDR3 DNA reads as TGTGGCAGCAGTTCTCCGGGACAGGGGAGTAATGAGCAGTTCTTC.

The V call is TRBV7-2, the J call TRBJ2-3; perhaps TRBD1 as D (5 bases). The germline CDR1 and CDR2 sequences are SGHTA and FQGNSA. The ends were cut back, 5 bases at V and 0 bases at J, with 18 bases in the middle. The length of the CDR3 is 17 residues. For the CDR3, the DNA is TGTGCCAGCAGCCGACCCCGACAGTTAACTAGCACAGATACGCAGTATTTT. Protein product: CASSRPRQLTSTDTQYF.

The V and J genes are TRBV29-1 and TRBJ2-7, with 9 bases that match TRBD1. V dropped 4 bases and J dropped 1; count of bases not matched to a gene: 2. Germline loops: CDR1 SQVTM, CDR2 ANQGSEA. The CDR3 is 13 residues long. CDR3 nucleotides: TGCAGCGTTGGACAGGGGGAATCCTACGAGCAGTACTTC. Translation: CSVGQGESYEQYF.

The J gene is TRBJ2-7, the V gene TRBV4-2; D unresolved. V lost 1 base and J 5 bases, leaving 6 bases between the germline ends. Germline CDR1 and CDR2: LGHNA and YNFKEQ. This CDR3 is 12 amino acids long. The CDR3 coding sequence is TGTGCCAGCAGCCAAGCTAGTGACGAGCAGTACTTC. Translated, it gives CASSQASDEQYF.

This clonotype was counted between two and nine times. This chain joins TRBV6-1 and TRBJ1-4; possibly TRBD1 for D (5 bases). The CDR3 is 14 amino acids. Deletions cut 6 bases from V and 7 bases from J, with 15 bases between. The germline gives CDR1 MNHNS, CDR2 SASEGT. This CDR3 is CASRKGAVGEKLFF. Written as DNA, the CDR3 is TGTGCCAGCAGGAAAGGGGCGGTCGGTGAAAAACTGTTTTTT.

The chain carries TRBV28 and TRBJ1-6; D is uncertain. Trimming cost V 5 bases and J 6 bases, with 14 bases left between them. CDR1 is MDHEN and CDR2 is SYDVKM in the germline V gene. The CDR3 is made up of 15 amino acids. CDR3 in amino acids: CASSPTTRINSPLHF. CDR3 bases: TGTGCCAGCAGTCCCACCACTCGGATTAATTCACCCCTCCACTTT. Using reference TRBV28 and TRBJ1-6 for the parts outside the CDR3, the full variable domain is DVKVTQSSRYLVKRTGEKVFLECVQDMDHENMFWYRQDPGLGLRLIYFSYDVKMKEKGDIPEGYSVSREKKERFSLILESASTNQTSMYLCASSPTTRINSPLHFGNGTRLTVT.

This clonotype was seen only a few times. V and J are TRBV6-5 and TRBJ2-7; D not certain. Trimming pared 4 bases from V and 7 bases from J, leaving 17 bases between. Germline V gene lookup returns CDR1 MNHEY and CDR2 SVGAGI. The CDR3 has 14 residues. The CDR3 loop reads CASSFRQSNGEQYF. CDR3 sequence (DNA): TGTGCCAGCAGTTTCCGTCAATCGAACGGGGAGCAGTACTTC.

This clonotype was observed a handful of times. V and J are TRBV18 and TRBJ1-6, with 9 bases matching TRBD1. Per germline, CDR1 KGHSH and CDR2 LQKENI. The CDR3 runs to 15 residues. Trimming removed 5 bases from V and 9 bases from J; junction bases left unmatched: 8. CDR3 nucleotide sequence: TGTGCCAGCTCAACCGAACAGGGGGCAAGTTCACCCCTCCACTTT. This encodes CASSTEQGASSPLHF. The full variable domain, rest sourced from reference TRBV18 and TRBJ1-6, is NAGVMQNPRHLVRRRGQEARLRCSPMKGHSHVYWYRQLPEEGLKFMVYLQKENIIDESGMPKERFSAEFPKEGPSILRIQQVVRGDSAAYFCASSTEQGASSPLHFGNGTRLTVT.

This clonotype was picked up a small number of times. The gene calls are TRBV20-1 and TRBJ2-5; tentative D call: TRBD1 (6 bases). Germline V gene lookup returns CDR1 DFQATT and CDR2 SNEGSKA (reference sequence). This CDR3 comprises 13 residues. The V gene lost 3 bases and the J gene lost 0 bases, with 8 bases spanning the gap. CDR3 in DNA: TGCAGTGCTAGGTACAGGGACCAAGAGACCCAGTACTTC. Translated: CSARYRDQETQYF.

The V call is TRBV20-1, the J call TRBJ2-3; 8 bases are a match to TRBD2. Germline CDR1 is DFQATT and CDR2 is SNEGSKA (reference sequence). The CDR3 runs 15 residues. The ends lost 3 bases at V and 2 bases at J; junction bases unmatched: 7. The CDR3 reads CSASGGAFSTDTQYF. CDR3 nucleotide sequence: TGCAGTGCTAGCGGGGGGGCCTTCTCCACAGATACGCAGTATTTT.

The CDR3 DNA sequence: TGTGCCAGCAGCTTAGGCCCTCTGGGCACTGAAGCTTTCTTT. Residues: CASSLGPLGTEAFF. The chain recombines TRBV7-9 with TRBJ1-1; D call uncertain. V was cut by 1 base and J by 4 bases, with 10 bases left in between. CDR3 size: 14 residues. CDR1 is SEHNR, CDR2 FQNEAQ, per germline (reference sequence).